This T cell receptor beta chain was retrieved from a study of human T cells and chemical hapten exposure. The germline V gene has CDR1 MNHEY and CDR2 SVGAGI. The CDR3 totals 13 residues. The V and J ends lost 6 bases and 4 bases, in that order; junction bases with no gene match: 3. Specified time point: pre-sensitization, week 0. Treatment of the sample: therapeutic diphenylcyclopropenone sensitization with weekly scalp DPC. One entry per CDR3 protein results from TCRdb running MiXCR on the RACE reads. The data hold tens of thousands of distinct CDR3 sequences, with roughly 10% observed a single time. This clonotype has only a few counts.

V and J are TRBV6-5 and TRBJ2-3, with 8 bases fitting TRBD1. This specimen consisted of whole blood, obtained in connection with sensitization to the hapten diphenylcyclopropenone (DPC). The receptor was derived from a man in his thirties or forties with alopecia areata. Some clones in this sample may be carry-over from other donors' samples. CDR3 residues: CASSPGGADTQYF. For the CDR3, the DNA is TGTGCCAGCAGCCCAGGGGGCGCAGATACGCAGTATTTT.